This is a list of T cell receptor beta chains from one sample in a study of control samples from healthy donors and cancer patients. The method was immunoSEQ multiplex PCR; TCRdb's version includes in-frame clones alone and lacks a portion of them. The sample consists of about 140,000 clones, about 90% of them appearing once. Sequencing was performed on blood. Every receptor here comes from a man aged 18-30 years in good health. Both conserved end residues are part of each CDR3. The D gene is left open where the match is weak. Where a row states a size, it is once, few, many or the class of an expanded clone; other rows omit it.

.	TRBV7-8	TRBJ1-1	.	CASSLALWETEAFF	TGTGCCAGCAGCTTAGCGCTCTGGGAAACTGAAGCTTTCTTT
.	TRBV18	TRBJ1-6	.	CASSPSDSAYNSPLHF	TGTGCCAGCTCACCTAGCGACAGTGCCTATAATTCACCCCTCCACTTT
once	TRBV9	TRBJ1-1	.	CASSVAVRTEAFF	TGTGCCAGCAGCGTTGCGGTAAGAACTGAAGCTTTCTTT
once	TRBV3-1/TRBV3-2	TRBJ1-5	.	CASSQDLGLGNQPQHF	TGTGCCAGCAGCCAAGATTTAGGGTTGGGCAATCAGCCCCAGCATTTT
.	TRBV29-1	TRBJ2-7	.	CSVGPEARLDRAGDEQYF	TGCAGCGTTGGACCCGAAGCGAGACTAGACAGGGCGGGCGACGAGCAGTACTTC
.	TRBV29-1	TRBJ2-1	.	CSVVTGLNEQFF	TGCAGCGTTGTTACAGGACTAAATGAGCAGTTCTTC
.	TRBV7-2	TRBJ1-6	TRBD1	CASRPGTGVRAPLHF	TGTGCCAGCAGACCCGGGACAGGGGTTAGGGCACCCCTCCACTTT
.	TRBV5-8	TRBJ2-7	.	CATPSEIFSYEQYF	TGTGCCACCCCATCGGAGATCTTCTCCTACGAGCAGTACTTC
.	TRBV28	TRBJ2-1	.	CASRKSSYNEQFF	TGTGCCAGCAGGAAGAGCTCCTACAATGAGCAGTTCTTC
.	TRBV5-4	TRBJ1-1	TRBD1	CASSRTGGDTEAFF	TGTGCCAGCAGTAGGACAGGGGGGGACACTGAAGCTTTCTTT
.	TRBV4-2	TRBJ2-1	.	CASSQLLPPAANEQFF	TGTGCCAGCAGCCAATTGTTGCCCCCGGCTGCCAATGAGCAGTTCTTC
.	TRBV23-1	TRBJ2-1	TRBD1	CASSQRGTGPWNEQFF	TGCGCCAGCAGTCAACGGGGGACAGGGCCATGGAATGAGCAGTTCTTC
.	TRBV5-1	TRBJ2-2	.	CASSSAAGAVTGELFF	TGCGCCAGCAGCTCAGCGGCGGGGGCAGTCACCGGGGAGCTGTTTTTT
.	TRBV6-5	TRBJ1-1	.	CASSRDTHTEAFF	TGTGCCAGCAGTCGGGACACTCACACTGAAGCTTTCTTT
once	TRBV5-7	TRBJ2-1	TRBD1	CASSNGQDNEQFF	TGTGCCAGCAGCAATGGACAGGACAATGAGCAGTTCTTC
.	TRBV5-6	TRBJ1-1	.	CASSLTGVEAFF	TGTGCCAGCAGCTTGACCGGGGTTGAAGCTTTCTTT
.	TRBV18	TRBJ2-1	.	CASSPWYNEQFF	TGTGCCAGCTCACCGTGGTACAATGAGCAGTTCTTC
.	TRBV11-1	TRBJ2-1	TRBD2	CASSLQAGGLKFF	TGTGCCAGCAGCTTACAAGCGGGGGGGCTGAAGTTCTTC
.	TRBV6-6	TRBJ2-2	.	CASKQGPGELFF	TGTGCCAGCAAGCAGGGGCCCGGGGAGCTGTTTTTT
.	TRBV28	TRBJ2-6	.	CASSSWGPGANVLTF	TGTGCCAGCAGTTCATGGGGGCCTGGGGCCAACGTCCTGACTTTC
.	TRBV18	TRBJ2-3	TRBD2	CASSPGLVKGDTQYF	TGTGCCAGCTCACCGGGACTAGTTAAGGGAGATACGCAGTATTTT
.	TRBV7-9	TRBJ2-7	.	CASSPSGAYEQYF	TGTGCCAGCAGCCCCTCAGGAGCCTACGAGCAGTACTTC
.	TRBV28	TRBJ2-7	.	CASSPGGPNYEQYF	TGTGCCAGCAGCCCCGGCGGCCCGAACTACGAGCAGTACTTC
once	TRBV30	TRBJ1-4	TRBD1	CAWSSQGATNEKLFF	TGTGCCTGGAGCTCGCAGGGGGCAACTAATGAAAAACTGTTTTTT
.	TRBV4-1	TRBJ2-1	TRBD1	CASSRLGTDNEQFF	TGCGCCAGCAGCCGCCTCGGGACAGATAATGAGCAGTTCTTC
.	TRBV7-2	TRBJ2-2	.	CASILQPGTGTGELFF	TGTGCCAGCATCCTTCAACCCGGGACGGGCACCGGGGAGCTGTTTTTT
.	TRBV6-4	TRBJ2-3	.	CASSRYASTDTQYF	TGTGCCAGCAGTCGTTACGCTAGCACAGATACGCAGTATTTT
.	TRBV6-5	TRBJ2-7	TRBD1	CASSRQGTFYEQYF	TGTGCCAGCAGTAGACAGGGAACTTTTTACGAGCAGTACTTC
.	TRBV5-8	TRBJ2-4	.	CAGGFLNIQYF	TGTGCCGGTGGGTTTTTAAACATTCAGTACTTC
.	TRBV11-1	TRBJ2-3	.	CASSLAVGSDTQYF	TGTGCCAGCAGCTTAGCCGTCGGTTCCGATACGCAGTATTTT
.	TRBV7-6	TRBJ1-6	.	CASSQGQRGPLHF	TGTGCCAGCAGCCAAGGACAGCGGGGACCCCTCCACTTT
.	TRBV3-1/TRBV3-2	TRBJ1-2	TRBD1	CASSQKTGVCGYTF	TGTGCCAGCAGCCAGAAAACAGGGGTCTGTGGCTACACCTTC
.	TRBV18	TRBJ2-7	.	CASSPPNPYEQYF	TGTGCCAGCTCACCCCCAAACCCTTACGAGCAGTACTTC
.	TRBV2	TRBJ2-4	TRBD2	CASREGLAGGPGGKNIQYF	TGTGCCAGCAGAGAGGGACTAGCGGGGGGCCCAGGCGGCAAAAACATTCAGTACTTC
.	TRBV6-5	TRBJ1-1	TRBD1	CASSFDRGTEAFF	TGTGCCAGCAGTTTTGACAGGGGCACTGAAGCTTTCTTT
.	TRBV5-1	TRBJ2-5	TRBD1	CASSSGTDQETQYF	TGCGCCAGCAGTTCCGGGACAGACCAAGAGACCCAGTACTTC
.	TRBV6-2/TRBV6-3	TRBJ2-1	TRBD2	CASSSHLAGGNEQFF	TGTGCCAGCAGTTCCCATCTAGCGGGGGGCAATGAGCAGTTCTTC
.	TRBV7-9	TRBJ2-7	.	CASSPPGGGAVYEQYF	TGTGCCAGCAGCCCCCCGGGTGGAGGAGCGGTGTACGAGCAGTACTTC
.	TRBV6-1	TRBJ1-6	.	CASSEMDSGGSPLHF	TGTGCCAGCAGTGAAATGGACAGCGGAGGGTCACCCCTCCACTTT
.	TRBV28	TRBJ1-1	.	CASSNQGLSTEAFF	TGTGCCAGCAGTAACCAGGGTTTAAGCACTGAAGCTTTCTTT
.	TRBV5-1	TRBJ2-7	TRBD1	CASSSATGVGYEQYF	TGCGCCAGCAGCTCGGCGACAGGGGTGGGCTACGAGCAGTACTTC
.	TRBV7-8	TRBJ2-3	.	CASSRRPTDTQYF	TGTGCCAGCAGCCGACGCCCCACAGATACGCAGTATTTT
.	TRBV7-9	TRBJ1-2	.	CASSFQGYQGASGYTF	TGTGCCAGCAGCTTTCAAGGTTATCAGGGCGCGTCCGGCTACACCTTC
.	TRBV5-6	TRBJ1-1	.	CASSLGGIGTEAFF	TGTGCCAGCAGCTTGGGGGGAATAGGCACTGAAGCTTTCTTT
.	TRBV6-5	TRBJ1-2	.	CACSPNYGYTF	TGTGCCTGCTCCCCTAACTATGGCTACACCTTC
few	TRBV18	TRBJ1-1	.	CASSPPPPGNTEAFF	TGTGCCAGCTCACCACCCCCGCCGGGGAACACTGAAGCTTTCTTT
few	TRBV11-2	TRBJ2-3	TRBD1	CASSSVDRRTDTQYF	TGTGCCAGCAGCTCTGTGGACAGGCGAACAGATACGCAGTATTTT
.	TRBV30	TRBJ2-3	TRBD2	CACRRGSTDTQYF	TGTGCCTGTCGGCGGGGGAGCACAGATACGCAGTATTTT